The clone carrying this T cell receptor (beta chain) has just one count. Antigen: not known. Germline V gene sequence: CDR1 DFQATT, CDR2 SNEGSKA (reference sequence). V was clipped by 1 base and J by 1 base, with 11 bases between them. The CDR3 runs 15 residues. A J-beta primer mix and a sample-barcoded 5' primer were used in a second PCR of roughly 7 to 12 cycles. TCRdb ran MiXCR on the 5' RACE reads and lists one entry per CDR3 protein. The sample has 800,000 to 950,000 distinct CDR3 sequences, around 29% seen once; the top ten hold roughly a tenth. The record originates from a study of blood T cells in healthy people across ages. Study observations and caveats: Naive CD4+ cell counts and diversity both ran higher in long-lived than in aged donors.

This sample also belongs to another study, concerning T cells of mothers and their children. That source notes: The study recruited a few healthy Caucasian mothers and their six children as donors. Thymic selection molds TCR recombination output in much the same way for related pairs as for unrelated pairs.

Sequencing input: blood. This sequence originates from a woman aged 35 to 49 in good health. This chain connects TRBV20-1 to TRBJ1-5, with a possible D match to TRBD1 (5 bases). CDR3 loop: CSARGRGGSNQPQHF. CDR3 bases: TGCAGTGCTAGAGGGAGGGGCGGCAGCAATCAGCCCCAGCATTTT.